Below, one T cell receptor (beta chain) is given with its context. Antigen specificity is unknown. The data stem from a study of Graves' ophthalmopathy and Graves' hyperthyroidism. PBMCs were density-gradient isolated from around 11 ml fresh blood. TCR beta CDR3 regions were amplified from RNA transcripts. The library came from an HTBI-primed first-round RT-PCR and a second-round multiplex PCR. TCRdb reprocessed the multiplex PCR reads with MiXCR, giving one entry per CDR3 protein. The table has some 150,000 distinct CDR3 sequences, 30% to 45% seen once. Findings and limits, study-wide: Blood contained most expanded thyroid clonotypes exceeding 0.001 frequency.

CDR3 length: 13 amino acids. Trimming removed 4 bases from V and 4 bases from J, with 10 bases in between. The genes are TRBV12-3 or TRBV12-4 and TRBJ2-5; D assignment may be TRBD1 or TRBD2 (5 bases each). Sequencing was carried out using peripheral blood. The clonotype comes from a man aged 25-45 years with Graves' ophthalmopathy. CDR3 sequence reads: CASSWGRRETQYF. In DNA, the CDR3 is TGTGCCAGCAGTTGGGGGAGAAGAGAGACCCAGTACTTC.